The 25 T cell receptor beta chains given below trace back to one sample, sequenced in a study of tumor-infiltrating lymphocytes in primary liver carcinoma. Unsorted whole blood supplied the RNA, and germline DNA was extracted too. A primer in the constant region served to generate TCR beta cDNA from about 480 ng of total RNA. Modified slightly, ARM-PCR produced TCR beta libraries over three nested multiplex PCR rounds. Primers for the first two PCR rounds were TRBV1-TRBV30 forward primers and a C-beta reverse primer (roughly 10 cycles per round). MiXCR, applied by TCRdb to the multiplex PCR reads, yields one record per CDR3 protein. The sample includes just over 300,000 distinct CDR3 sequences, 50% to 75% of them seen just once. The sample comprised peripheral blood. These receptors all stem from a woman under 40 with primary liver carcinoma and hepatitis B virus infection.

This clonotype came up once. The chain employs TRBV14 and TRBJ1-4, with a tentative D call TRBD1 (5 bases). V was trimmed by 6 bases and J by 10 bases, leaving 18 bases between them. Per the germline V gene, CDR1 is SGHDN and CDR2 is FVKESK. The CDR3 contains 14 residues. CDR3 DNA: TGTGCCAGCAGTAGGGGCAGGGACCTTGGAAAACTGTTTTTT. It encodes CASSRGRDLGKLFF.

This clonotype appeared many times. This rearrangement joins TRBV6-2 or TRBV6-3 to TRBJ2-1; possible D gene TRBD2, 5 bases. V was cut by 0 bases and J by 6 bases, with 18 bases left in between. The germline V gene has CDR1 MNHEY and CDR2 SVGEGT. The CDR3 sequence is 17 residues long. In DNA form, the CDR3 reads TGTGCCAGCAGTTACTCGAAATTCGGGGTTGGGCTCAATGAGCAGTTCTTC. This encodes CASSYSKFGVGLNEQFF.

As for this clonotype: A much larger clonotype is one base distant, so this may be a read error. This sequence joins TRBV4-3 and TRBJ1-2, with D maybe TRBD1 (6 bases). Germline V gene sequence: CDR1 LGHNA, CDR2 YSLEER. CDR3 size: 15 residues. Trimming stripped 0 bases from V and 10 bases from J, with 18 bases between. CDR3 sequence (DNA): TGCGCCAGCAGCCAAGACTCCGGGGGCGCGAGCGTCTACACCTTC. As protein: CASSQDSGGASVYTF.

The chain links TRBV10-2 to TRBJ2-7; 7 bases are a match to TRBD1. CDR1 and CDR2 (germline): WSHSY, SAAADI. CDR3 length: 15 amino acids. V lost 5 bases and J lost 4; bases outside the gene matches: 11. The CDR3 sequence is CASSPEGGWGYEQYF. The CDR3 region has the DNA TGCGCCAGCAGTCCGGAAGGGGGCTGGGGGTACGAGCAGTACTTC.

As to this clonotype: A much larger clone lies a single base off, so this may be a read error. The chain links TRBV12-3 or TRBV12-4 to TRBJ2-7; D gene ambiguous. This CDR3 is 13 amino acids long. V was shortened by 3 bases and J by 1 base, with 7 bases between the two germline ends. As DNA, the CDR3 is TGTGCCAGCAGTTTCAAGATATCCTACGAGCAGTACTTC. Residues: CASSFKISYEQYF.

This clonotype was seen just once. Mismatch with germline at one junction end may stem from a read error. V is TRBV11-3 and J is TRBJ1-1, with D uncertain. The CDR3 contains 16 residues. In germline, CDR1 is SGHNT, CDR2 YENEEA. This chain's CDR3 is CASNSRLGTMNSEAFF. The CDR3 nucleotides read TGTGCCAGCAACTCTAGATTGGGAACGATGAACAGTGAAGCTTTCTTT.

This clonotype was picked up many times. The V call is TRBV11-2, the J call TRBJ2-6; the D gene is possibly TRBD2 (5 bases). Trimming cost V 5 bases and J 0 bases, with 8 bases left between them. Looked up from germline, CDR1 is SGHAT and CDR2 is FQNNGV. This CDR3 spans 15 amino acids. The CDR3 bases are TGTGCCAGCAGCAGCGGTCTCTCTGGGGCCAACGTCCTGACTTTC. Translating it yields CASSSGLSGANVLTF.

This clonotype has at least ten counts. This sequence joins TRBV12-3 or TRBV12-4 and TRBJ2-4, with D possibly being TRBD1 or TRBD2 (6 bases each). V lost 3 bases and J lost 2, with 8 bases in between. The CDR3 is made up of 14 amino acids. CDR3 region: CASSFGGPKNIQYF. The CDR3 nucleotides read TGTGCCAGCAGTTTCGGGGGCCCCAAAAACATTCAGTACTTC.

Points on this clonotype: One end of the junction fails to match germline, which may point to a read error. The rearrangement uses TRBV5-6 and TRBJ2-2; 9 bases agree with TRBD1. From germline, CDR1 is SGHDT and CDR2 YYEEEE. CDR3 length equals 19 residues. CDR3 loop: CASSLPDRGRSSGTEELFF. The CDR3 nucleotides are TGTGCCAGCAGCTTACCGGACAGGGGAAGATCCTCGGGCACCGAGGAGCTGTTTTTT.

At least ten counts were recorded for this clonotype. J is TRBJ2-3 and V is TRBV4-1; TRBD1 or TRBD2 may be the D gene (5 bases each). This CDR3 has 17 amino acids. Per germline, CDR1 MGHRA and CDR2 YSYEKL. Trimming pared 0 bases from V and 2 bases from J, leaving 15 bases between. CDR3 DNA sequence: TGCGCCAGCAGCCAAGATAGCCAGGGAGATTCCACAGATACGCAGTATTTT. It codes for CASSQDSQGDSTDTQYF.

On this clonotype itself: The final CDR3 position lacks the conserved phenylalanine or tryptophan, pointing to a likely read error. V gene TRBV7-9 combines with J gene TRBJ2-7; the D is unclear. The germline V gene encodes CDR1 SEHNR and CDR2 FQNEAQ (reference sequence). V was cut by 2 bases and J by 6 bases, with 11 bases left in between. This CDR3 comprises 13 residues. CDR3 bases: TGTGCCAGCAGCTTACTGGGCGAAAGCGAGCAGTACCTC. It yields the protein CASSLLGESEQYL.

At least ten counts were recorded for this clonotype. The chain uses TRBV29-1 and TRBJ1-2; 11 bases are a match to TRBD1. In germline, CDR1 is SQVTM, CDR2 ANQGSEA. The trim removed 6 bases at V and 7 bases at J, leaving 7 bases unmatched. CDR3 length equals 13 residues. Written as DNA, the CDR3 is TGCAGCGTAGCCGGGACAGGGGGAATTGGCTACACCTTC. Encoded protein: CSVAGTGGIGYTF.

A note on this clonotype: A much larger clonotype is one base distant, so this may be a read error. The chain uses TRBV4-3 and TRBJ2-7; 8 nucleotides match TRBD2. This CDR3 is 15 amino acids long. With 1 base clipped from V and 6 bases from J, the junction kept 8 bases outside the gene matches. Germline lookup yields CDR1 LGHNA and CDR2 YSLEER. CDR3 loop: CASSQVDSGILEQYF. The CDR3 bases are TGCGCCAGCAGCCAAGTCGATAGCGGGATACTCGAGCAGTACTTC.

The chain carries TRBV24-1 and TRBJ1-2; possibly TRBD1 for D (5 bases). CDR3 length: 16 residues. Trimming left V 8 bases short and J 3 bases short, with 21 bases between. Germline CDR1 is KGHDR and CDR2 is SFDVKD. CDR3 loop: CATTPKGRGSDYGYTF. CDR3 in DNA: TGTGCCACCACCCCCAAGGGGAGGGGCTCGGACTATGGCTACACCTTC.

Concerning this clonotype itself: Likely a read error: the CDR3 ends without its conserved phenylalanine or tryptophan. The rearrangement uses TRBV4-2 and TRBJ2-3; D gene uncertain. This CDR3 spans 15 amino acids. Germline V CDR1 and CDR2: LGHNA, YNFKEQ. In nucleotides, the CDR3 is TGTGCCAGCAGCCAAGAAAGAAGTAGTGGAGATTCGCAGTATTAT. It encodes CASSQERSSGDSQYY.

Worth noting for this clonotype: An end of the junction differs from the germline gene, which may be a read error. V usage is TRBV4-2 and J usage is TRBJ1-3; possible D gene TRBD1, 5 bases. The CDR3 consists of 16 residues. Looked up from germline, CDR1 is LGHNA and CDR2 is YNFKEQ. CDR3 sequence (DNA): TGCGCCAGCAGCCAAGAGCGGGGACGATCGAGAAACACCATATATTTT. It specifies CASSQERGRSRNTIYF.

Turning to this clonotype: This may stem from a read error, because a much larger clone lies one nucleotide away. The chain couples TRBV4-1 to TRBJ2-7; 7 nucleotides align to TRBD1. The CDR3 contains 11 residues. Germline values: CDR1 MGHRA, CDR2 YSYEKL. The CDR3 here is CASSHEGRGSF. The CDR3 bases are TGCGCCAGCAGCCACGAGGGCAGGGGGTCCTTC.

This clonotype was picked up a small number of times. A much larger clone lies a single base off, so this may be a read error. V usage is TRBV29-1 and J usage is TRBJ2-1; D call uncertain. The CDR3 is 12 amino acids. Germline V gives CDR1 SQVTM, CDR2 ANQGSEA. V was cut by 4 bases and J by 6 bases, with 10 bases left in between. CDR3 DNA sequence: TGCAGCGTTGGTGCGACGCTCAATGAGCAGTTCTTC. Translation: CSVGATLNEQFF.

A note on this clonotype: A clone one base away is much larger, so this may be a read error. The CDR3 end shows no conserved phenylalanine or tryptophan, and so a read error is likely. The chain recombines TRBV4-3 with TRBJ2-1, with D possibly TRBD2 on 5 matching bases. The CDR3 has 14 residues. The V end lost 0 bases, the J end lost 8 bases, and 11 bases lay between the germline ends. Germline CDR1 LGHNA, CDR2 YSLEER. The CDR3 loop is CASSQDRGWDEQFL. CDR3 nucleotides: TGCGCCAGCAGCCAAGACCGGGGATGGGATGAGCAGTTCTTA.

The sample holds one count of this clonotype. One end of the junction is discordant with germline, which a read error may explain. This chain links TRBV11-2 with TRBJ2-1, with D perhaps matching TRBD2 (6 bases). The germline gives CDR1 SGHAT, CDR2 FQNNGV. This CDR3 spans 13 amino acids. CDR3 nucleotides: TGTGTCAGCTGCTCCTCCGGGACTCAAAAGCGGTTCTTC. Encoded protein: CVSCSSGTQKRFF.

This clonotype has a handful of counts. The chain employs TRBV29-1 and TRBJ1-5, with D maybe TRBD1 (6 bases). There are 13 residues in the CDR3. Germline V gene data show CDR1 as SQVTM and CDR2 as ANQGSEA. V was clipped by 6 bases and J by 3 bases, with 12 bases between them. The CDR3 nucleotides are TGCAGCGTCGCAGGGGACCTCAATCAGCCCCAGCATTTT. Protein: CSVAGDLNQPQHF.

The rearrangement joins TRBV28 to TRBJ2-5; D remains unclear. Trimming shortened V by 10 bases and J by 3 bases, and 0 bases separated the two germline ends. The CDR3 covers 8 residues. Germline values: CDR1 MDHEN, CDR2 SYDVKM. This CDR3 is CAKETQYF. CDR3 coding DNA: TGTGCCAAAGAGACCCAGTACTTC.

This chain uses TRBV4-2 with TRBJ1-5; 9 bases agree with TRBD1. Germline V gene lookup returns CDR1 LGHNA and CDR2 YNFKEQ. The J segment lost 6 bases and the V segment lost 0 bases, leaving 15 bases of the junction unmatched. The CDR3 loop spans 19 amino acids. The CDR3 here is CASSQEPELGTGFSQPQHF. The DNA of the CDR3 is TGTGCCAGCAGCCAAGAGCCAGAGTTAGGGACAGGGTTCAGTCAGCCCCAGCATTTT.

As for this clonotype: A much larger clone differs from this one at a single base, so this may be a read error. The conserved phenylalanine or tryptophan is not found at the CDR3 terminus, so this likely reflects a read error. V is TRBV4-3 and J is TRBJ1-1; no clear D. Germline CDR1 LGHNA, CDR2 YSLEER. The CDR3 spans 13 residues. CDR3 sequence reads: CASSQVARTEAFL. CDR3 in DNA: TGTGCCAGCAGCCAAGTCGCCCGGACTGAAGCTTTCTTG.

The chain joins TRBV2 to TRBJ2-5, with D perhaps matching TRBD2 (5 bases). Germline V gene data show CDR1 as SNHLY and CDR2 as FYNNEI. The CDR3 length is 13 residues. V was clipped by 4 bases and J by 5 bases, with 11 bases between them. This CDR3 is CASSASSRETQYF. The CDR3, as DNA: TGTGCCAGCAGTGCTAGCTCCCGGGAGACCCAGTACTTC.